This TCR beta chain was profiled in a study of T cell clusters in autoimmune cytopenias. The wider study: TRB sequencing had a median approximately 53,000 reads and about 2,500 distinct clonotypes per sample. Study results and limitations: The T cell clusters came from computational analysis alone and lack functional validation. TRB repertoire shifts in secondary cytopenia and chronic lymphocytic leukemia mostly reflected lymphoma, not autoimmunity. Clustering suggested that physiological T cell clusters were missing in primary autoimmune cytopenia patients.

Judged by frequency, this clonotype is medium-sized. What it recognizes is unknown. Some 38,000 genome equivalents of blood DNA were amplified for TRB. One tube held mixed TRB-A and TRB-B primer pools for touch-down PCR. Using the multiplex PCR reads, TCRdb records one entry per CDR3 protein without DNA. This repertoire comprises roughly 2,000 distinct CDR3 sequences; its ten largest clones make up 6%. CDR1 SEHNR and CDR2 FQNEAQ come from the germline V gene (reference sequence). The CDR3 totals 13 residues. Sequencing was done on a sample of peripheral blood. The clonotype originates from a human donor with an autoimmune cytopenia or autoimmune hepatitis (not recorded which). The rearrangement joins TRBV7-9 to TRBJ2-4; TCRdb's D call, TRBD2, is unchecked because there is no DNA. The chain's CDR3 is CASSQYREGIQYF.